This TCR beta chain was retrieved from a study of blood T cell repertoires in COVID-19. For this clone: This CDR3 is also generated by other DNA sequences in the sample.

The repertoire was sequenced with immunoSEQ multiplex PCR; TCRdb's copy has only in-frame clones and lacks some. The table lists more than 85,000 clones, about 79% of them singletons. The V gene's germline CDR1 is SGDLS and CDR2 YYNGEE. The V gene lost 2 bases and the J gene lost 0 bases, with 9 bases spanning the gap. This CDR3 is 15 amino acids long. Sequencing was done on a sample of peripheral blood. The clonotype was recovered from a woman of 80 years or more with active or convalescent COVID-19. The V and J genes are TRBV9 and TRBJ2-1; D perhaps matches TRBD2 (5 bases). The CDR3 here is CASSVGTSSYNEQFF. The CDR3 coding sequence is TGTGCCAGCAGCGTCGGTACTAGCTCCTACAATGAGCAGTTCTTC.